These T cell receptor beta chains were read from a single sample in a study of CD8+ T cells in alopecia areata. This table comes from immunoSEQ multiplex PCR, and its TCRdb copy is limited to in-frame clones, with some not included. The repertoire holds about 180,000 clones, with around 49% as singletons. The sequences come from CD8+ T cells sorted from blood, collected around week 54, from a patient treated with tofacitinib. The receptors come from a human donor with alopecia areata. The CDR3 runs from the conserved cysteine through the conserved F or W. The order of the fields is clone size, CDR3 length, D gene, J gene, V gene, CDR3 protein, CDR3 DNA. A D gene is named only where the DNA matches it firmly. Size is stated for part of the rows, as once, few or many counts, or as a class when the clone is expanded.

>NA|14|NA|TRBJ2-7|TRBV19
CASSIPGRSYEQYF
TGTGCCAGTAGTATTCCGGGCCGCTCCTACGAGCAGTACTTC
>NA|13|NA|TRBJ2-7|TRBV13
CASSPGKGYEQYF
TGTGCCAGCAGCCCGGGGAAGGGCTACGAGCAGTACTTC
>once|13|NA|TRBJ2-3|TRBV5-1
CASSLEYADTQYF
TGCGCCAGCAGCTTGGAATACGCAGATACGCAGTATTTT
>few|14|TRBD2|TRBJ2-2|TRBV6-5
CASSRTRETGELFF
TGTGCCAGCAGTCGGACGCGGGAGACCGGGGAGCTGTTTTTT
>NA|14|NA|TRBJ2-7|TRBV2
CASSKQGTSYEQYF
TGTGCCAGCAGTAAACAGGGTACATCCTACGAGCAGTACTTC
>once|14|TRBD2|TRBJ2-3|TRBV27
CATRLAGAQDTQYF
TGTGCCACCCGACTAGCGGGGGCCCAAGATACGCAGTATTTT
>NA|13|NA|TRBJ1-1|TRBV7-9
CASSFGGGTEAFF
TGTGCCAGCAGCTTTGGGGGCGGGACTGAAGCTTTCTTT
>few|15|NA|TRBJ2-2|TRBV30
CAWSVLATNTGELFF
TGTGCCTGGAGTGTACTAGCCACGAACACCGGGGAGCTGTTTTTT
>once|14|TRBD2|TRBJ2-1|TRBV18
CATAAGGPYNEQFF
TGTGCCACCGCAGCGGGGGGGCCCTACAATGAGCAGTTCTTC
>once|16|TRBD2|TRBJ2-3|TRBV30
CAWSVSAGGLKDTQYF
TGTGCCTGGAGTGTTTCGGCGGGGGGGCTGAAAGATACGCAGTATTTT
>NA|15|NA|TRBJ2-2|TRBV4-1
CASSQVSPNTGELFF
TGCGCCAGCAGCCAAGTTTCCCCGAACACCGGGGAGCTGTTTTTT
>NA|14|NA|TRBJ2-4|TRBV29-1
CSVGVRGRENIQYF
TGCAGCGTTGGGGTGAGGGGACGGGAAAACATTCAGTACTTC
>NA|12|NA|TRBJ1-1|TRBV30
CAWSPGSTEAFF
TGTGCCTGGAGTCCAGGGAGCACTGAAGCTTTCTTT
>few|15|NA|TRBJ2-3|TRBV6-1
CASRRPAMRTDTQYF
TGTGCCAGCAGACGTCCCGCGATGAGGACAGATACGCAGTATTTT
>NA|13|NA|TRBJ2-3|TRBV5-1
CASSFRRTDTQYF
TGCGCCAGCAGCTTCCGGCGCACAGATACGCAGTATTTT
>NA|17|NA|TRBJ1-6|TRBV23-1
CASRADWGTTYNSPLHF
TGCGCCAGCAGGGCCGACTGGGGGACCACCTATAATTCACCCCTCCACTTT
>few|13|NA|TRBJ1-2|TRBV29-1
CSVEVRDVYGYTF
TGCAGCGTTGAGGTCAGGGACGTCTATGGCTACACCTTC
>few|14|NA|TRBJ1-2|TRBV29-1
CSALPGHLTEGYTF
TGCAGCGCCCTTCCGGGACACCTGACGGAAGGCTACACCTTC
>once|13|NA|TRBJ1-6|TRBV7-9
CASSWLGDSPLHF
TGTGCCAGCAGCTGGCTTGGCGATTCACCCCTCCACTTT
>NA|16|TRBD1|TRBJ2-7|TRBV5-6
CASSSMTGGELYEQYF
TGTGCCAGCAGCTCCATGACAGGGGGCGAGTTGTACGAGCAGTACTTC
>NA|14|NA|TRBJ2-5|TRBV12-5
CASGSPEDPKTQYF
TGTGCTAGTGGTTCGCCGGAGGACCCGAAGACCCAGTACTTC
>NA|16|NA|TRBJ2-6|TRBV23-1
CASLNDRSSGANVLTF
TGCGCCAGCCTTAACGACAGGAGCTCTGGGGCCAACGTCCTGACTTTC
>NA|15|NA|TRBJ2-5|TRBV6-6
CASSHTGGMQETQYF
TGTGCCAGCAGTCACACGGGTGGGATGCAAGAGACCCAGTACTTC
>NA|15|NA|TRBJ2-2|TRBV7-3
CASSLGARLTGELFF
TGTGCCAGCAGCTTAGGTGCCAGGTTAACCGGGGAGCTGTTTTTT
>few|13|NA|TRBJ2-7|TRBV10-3
CAISPGTSYEQYF
TGTGCCATCAGCCCTGGGACCTCCTACGAGCAGTACTTC
>NA|18|NA|TRBJ2-2|TRBV4-3
CASSQDRRFGANTGELFF
TGCGCCAGCAGCCAAGATCGAAGGTTTGGGGCGAACACCGGGGAGCTGTTTTTT
>few|14|NA|TRBJ2-1|TRBV9
CASSEEGLGDEQFF
TGTGCCAGCAGCGAAGAGGGACTGGGGGATGAGCAGTTCTTC
>NA|14|TRBD1|TRBJ1-2|TRBV9
CASSGGGSGYGYTF
TGTGCCAGCAGCGGAGGGGGCTCCGGCTATGGCTACACCTTC
>NA|16|NA|TRBJ2-7|TRBV7-2
CASSGRSSNAPYEQYF
TGTGCCAGCAGCGGACGGAGTAGCAACGCCCCATACGAGCAGTACTTC
>NA|12|NA|TRBJ2-3|TRBV5-5
CASSQREDTQYF
TGTGCCAGCAGCCAACGGGAGGATACGCAGTATTTT
>NA|14|TRBD1|TRBJ2-7|TRBV27
CASSVTGANYEQYF
TGTGCCAGCAGTGTTACAGGGGCCAATTACGAGCAGTACTTC
>few|13|NA|TRBJ2-5|TRBV30
CAWNQGLGETQYF
TGTGCCTGGAATCAGGGCTTGGGAGAGACCCAGTACTTC
>NA|13|NA|TRBJ1-2|TRBV30
CAWSVGPPGDYTF
TGTGCCTGGAGTGTGGGACCTCCCGGTGACTACACCTTC
>NA|13|NA|TRBJ2-5|TRBV7-9
CASSPRAEETQYF
TGTGCCAGCAGCCCCAGGGCCGAAGAGACCCAGTACTTC
>NA|12|NA|TRBJ1-5|TRBV7-8
CASSLLGQPQHF
TGTGCCAGCAGCTTGTTGGGGCAGCCCCAGCATTTT
>NA|14|NA|TRBJ2-3|TRBV27
CASSSRLDTDTQYF
TGTGCCAGCAGTTCAAGGCTGGACACAGATACGCAGTATTTT
>few|11|NA|TRBJ2-2|TRBV6-6
CASTSAGELFF
TGTGCCAGCACTTCCGCCGGGGAGCTGTTTTTT
>NA|13|NA|TRBJ1-2|TRBV27
CASRQRGPDGYTF
TGTGCCAGCAGGCAACGGGGGCCGGATGGCTACACCTTC
>NA|11|NA|TRBJ1-2|TRBV9
CASSTSYGYTF
TGTGCCAGCAGCACGTCGTATGGCTACACCTTC
>NA|13|NA|TRBJ2-5|TRBV2
CASSEFREETQYF
TGTGCCAGCAGTGAATTCAGGGAAGAGACCCAGTACTTC
>once|13|NA|TRBJ2-5|TRBV18
CASSPGTPETQYF
TGTGCCAGCTCACCAGGGACGCCCGAGACCCAGTACTTC
>NA|15|TRBD1|TRBJ1-2|TRBV11-2
CASSLRTGTGMGYTF
TGTGCCAGCAGCTTAAGGACCGGGACAGGGATGGGCTACACCTTC
>NA|14|TRBD1|TRBJ2-1|TRBV30
CAWVGQPGVWEQFF
TGTGCCTGGGTGGGACAGCCCGGCGTCTGGGAGCAGTTCTTC
>few|13|NA|TRBJ2-7|TRBV11-2
CASSLDQGHEQYF
TGTGCCAGCAGCTTAGACCAGGGCCACGAGCAGTACTTC
>NA|12|NA|TRBJ1-1|TRBV30
CAWSVANTEAFF
TGTGCCTGGAGTGTAGCGAACACTGAAGCTTTCTTT
>NA|15|TRBD1|TRBJ2-2|TRBV5-1
CASSFRQGNTGELFF
TGCGCCAGCAGCTTCCGACAGGGAAACACCGGGGAGCTGTTTTTT
>few|14|NA|TRBJ1-4|TRBV30
CAWSVVNPNEKLFF
TGTGCCTGGAGTGTGGTGAACCCTAATGAAAAACTGTTTTTT
>NA|11|NA|TRBJ2-3|TRBV2
CASSRRDTQYF
TGTGCCAGCAGTCGCCGGGATACGCAGTATTTT
>NA|14|NA|TRBJ1-5|TRBV27
CASSLLGSNQPQHF
TGTGCCAGCAGTTTATTGGGCAGCAATCAGCCCCAGCATTTT
>NA|13|NA|TRBJ2-7|TRBV9
CASSAGGLGGKYF
TGTGCCAGCAGCGCCGGAGGCCTAGGGGGGAAGTACTTC
>NA|15|NA|TRBJ2-3|TRBV4-1
CASSQDPASTDTQYF
TGCGCCAGCAGCCAAGACCCAGCAAGCACAGATACGCAGTATTTT
>NA|14|NA|TRBJ1-4|TRBV5-6
CASSLGSWDEKLFF
TGTGCCAGCAGCTTAGGATCTTGGGATGAAAAACTGTTTTTT
>NA|14|TRBD1|TRBJ1-2|TRBV7-9
CASSPVDRVYGYTF
TGTGCCAGCAGCCCCGTTGACAGGGTCTATGGCTACACCTTC
>few|15|NA|TRBJ2-5|TRBV2
CASSGTVANRETQYF
TGTGCCAGCAGTGGGACAGTCGCGAATCGGGAGACCCAGTACTTC
>NA|15|TRBD2|TRBJ2-3|TRBV30
CAWSRSGGQSDTQYF
TGTGCCTGGAGTCGGAGCGGGGGTCAGTCAGATACGCAGTATTTT
>few|17|NA|TRBJ2-5|TRBV4-2
CASSQDWASEGQETQYF
TGTGCCAGCAGCCAAGATTGGGCTAGCGAAGGCCAAGAGACCCAGTACTTC
>NA|15|TRBD2|TRBJ2-3|TRBV9
CASSLGTSDMDTQYF
TGTGCCAGCAGCTTGGGGACTAGCGATATGGATACGCAGTATTTT
>few|14|NA|TRBJ2-3|TRBV5-1
CASSLDGSTDTQYF
TGCGCCAGCAGCTTGGACGGATCCACAGATACGCAGTATTTT
>NA|14|TRBD2|TRBJ2-3|TRBV5-4
CASSSGGSTDTQYF
TGTGCCAGCAGCTCGGGGGGGAGCACAGATACGCAGTATTTT